A single sample gave rise to the 22 T cell receptor beta chains below, sequenced in a study of T cells in Graves' hyperthyroidism and ophthalmopathy. RNA transcripts were the template for amplifying TCR beta CDR3 regions. First-round RT-PCR of the TCR CDR3 relied on the HTBI primer set. TCRdb redid the calling of the multiplex PCR reads with MiXCR, one entry per CDR3 protein. The repertoire holds under 650,000 distinct CDR3 sequences, with around 15% as singletons. The specimen sequenced was blood. The receptors stem from a woman in her twenties or thirties with Graves' hyperthyroidism.

The sample holds a few counts of this clonotype. The chain is built from TRBV19 and TRBJ2-1; the D is unclear. CDR1 is LNHDA and CDR2 is SQIVND in the germline V gene (reference sequence). The CDR3 loop spans 12 amino acids. Between the trimmed V and J ends, which lost 1 base and 7 bases, there was a span of 5 bases. This chain's CDR3 is CASSIGLNEQFF. The CDR3 bases are TGTGCCAGTAGTATAGGGCTAAATGAGCAGTTCTTC.

This clonotype was recorded at least ten times. V and J are TRBV20-1 and TRBJ1-5, with TRBD1 as a possible D gene (6 bases). The ends were cut back, 3 bases at V and 7 bases at J, with 16 bases in the middle. The CDR3 length is 14 residues. Germline V gene lookup returns CDR1 DFQATT and CDR2 SNEGSKA (reference sequence). DNA of the CDR3: TGCAGTGCTAGTCTCACAGGGCTTCACCAGCCCCAGCATTTT. The encoded protein is CSASLTGLHQPQHF.

This clonotype was seen repeatedly, ten times or more. The V call is TRBV11-1, the J call TRBJ2-1; D is unclear. The CDR3 length is 13 residues. V was clipped by 7 bases and J by 6 bases, with 13 bases between them. The germline CDR1 and CDR2 sequences are SGHAT and FQDESV (reference sequence). DNA for the CDR3: TGTGCCAGCACCCCCCCCCTTTCCAATGAGCAGTTCTTC. Its protein product is CASTPPLSNEQFF.

The chain couples TRBV7-9 to TRBJ1-4, with 7 bases identical to TRBD1. The ends lost 5 bases at V and 4 bases at J; junction bases unmatched: 7. This CDR3 is 15 amino acids long. Germline V gives CDR1 SEHNR, CDR2 FQNEAQ (reference sequence). The CDR3 protein is CASSNRQGGNEKLFF. Written as DNA, the CDR3 is TGTGCCAGCAGCAACCGACAGGGCGGTAATGAAAAACTGTTTTTT.

The chain couples TRBV7-9 to TRBJ2-7; D is ambiguous. The germline V gene has CDR1 SEHNR and CDR2 FQNEAQ (reference sequence). This CDR3 region has 14 residues. Trimming took off 4 bases at V and 2 bases at J, with 12 bases between the two ends. Written as DNA, the CDR3 is TGTGCCAGCAGCTCCCCGGCAGGTGCCTACGAGCAGTACTTC. This gives the protein CASSSPAGAYEQYF.

The chain has TRBV9 and TRBJ2-5; 9 bases are shared with TRBD2. CDR1 is SGDLS, CDR2 YYNGEE, per germline. Trimming at V came to 4 bases and at J to 5 bases, leaving 9 bases not matched to a gene. The CDR3 extends over 15 amino acids. This CDR3 is CASSPGAGGAETQYF. The DNA for the CDR3 is TGTGCCAGCAGCCCGGGGGCGGGAGGGGCGGAGACCCAGTACTTC.

In its sample, this clonotype was seen a few times. This chain links TRBV20-1 with TRBJ2-1; 12 bases line up with TRBD2. Germline trimming cut 1 base from V and 8 bases from J; bases unmatched to any gene: 3. The CDR3 loop spans 14 amino acids. CDR1 is DFQATT and CDR2 is SNEGSKA in the germline V gene (reference sequence). The CDR3, as DNA: TGCAGTGCTAGAGGGGGACTAGCGGGCGATGAGCAGTTCTTC. It codes for CSARGGLAGDEQFF.

The chain recombines TRBV9 with TRBJ2-6; D ambiguous. Per the germline V gene, CDR1 is SGDLS and CDR2 is YYNGEE. CDR3 length: 17 amino acids. V lost 4 bases and J lost 0, with 14 bases in between. CDR3 region: CASSWPVVPSGANVLTF. CDR3 bases: TGTGCCAGCAGCTGGCCCGTAGTACCCTCTGGGGCCAACGTCCTGACTTTC.

This clonotype was detected a few times. The chain recombines TRBV7-3 with TRBJ2-3; 8 bases fit TRBD2. There are 15 residues in the CDR3. V lost 3 bases and J lost 4; bases outside the gene matches: 6. Germline V gene data show CDR1 as SGHTA and CDR2 as FQGTGA. CDR3: CASSFGLAGADTQYF. For the CDR3, the DNA is TGTGCCAGCAGCTTCGGGCTAGCGGGTGCAGATACGCAGTATTTT.

This clonotype was recorded at least ten times. This chain links TRBV2 with TRBJ2-3, with D unresolved. The germline V and J ends were trimmed by 6 bases and 7 bases, with 5 bases remaining between them. Germline V gene lookup returns CDR1 SNHLY and CDR2 FYNNEI. This CDR3 has 10 amino acids. The CDR3, as DNA: TGTGCCAGCAGCGGAAATACGCAGTATTTT. Encoded protein: CASSGNTQYF.

The rearrangement joins TRBV2 to TRBJ1-1; possibly TRBD1 for D (5 bases). This CDR3 has 11 residues. CDR1 is SNHLY, CDR2 FYNNEI, per germline. V lost 4 bases to trimming and J lost 7 bases, with 7 bases between them. The CDR3 bases are TGTGCCAGCAGTGGACAGAATGAAGCTTTCTTT. Translating gives CASSGQNEAFF.

This clonotype was observed a few times. V usage is TRBV5-5 and J usage is TRBJ1-3; perhaps TRBD1 as D (5 bases). The CDR3 contains 16 residues. V lost 1 base and J lost 7, with 18 bases in between. The V gene's germline CDR1 is SGHKS and CDR2 YYEKEE (reference sequence). CDR3 nucleotides: TGTGCCAGCAGCTTGTCTGGGCAGGGTAGGAGCAACACCATATATTTT. It codes for CASSLSGQGRSNTIYF.

Ten or more counts support this clonotype. The V gene is TRBV5-1, the J gene TRBJ2-1, with D uncertain. Germline loops: CDR1 SGHRS, CDR2 YFSETQ. With 1 base removed from V and 0 bases from J, the gap between germline ends came to 11 bases. The CDR3 contains 16 residues. The CDR3 spells CASSLFSIYSYNEQFF. The CDR3 DNA follows: TGCGCCAGCAGCTTGTTCTCGATATACTCCTACAATGAGCAGTTCTTC.

The V call is TRBV29-1, the J call TRBJ1-3; 7 bases are a match to TRBD1. CDR1 and CDR2 (germline): SQVTM, ANQGSEA. V shed 1 base and J 4 bases; nucleotides not matched to a gene: 10. This CDR3 comprises 16 residues. The CDR3 region is CSVEGGTGEYGNTIYF. CDR3 DNA sequence: TGCAGCGTTGAAGGGGGCACAGGGGAATACGGAAACACCATATATTTT.

This clonotype showed up many times. This chain connects TRBV3-1 to TRBJ2-2, with TRBD2 identical over 12 bases. CDR3 length: 16 amino acids. Germline lookup yields CDR1 LGHDT and CDR2 YNNKEL (reference sequence). The ends lost 3 bases at V and 4 bases at J; junction bases unmatched: 3. The CDR3 nucleotides are TGTGCCAGCAGCCACCTACTAGCGGGAGGCACCGGGGAGCTGTTTTTT. It specifies CASSHLLAGGTGELFF.

The table lists this clonotype with many counts. The V and J genes are TRBV2 and TRBJ1-4, with D maybe TRBD1 (5 bases). CDR1 is SNHLY and CDR2 is FYNNEI in the germline V gene. Trimming removed 0 bases at V and 7 bases at J, with 12 bases between. This CDR3 spans 15 amino acids. For the CDR3, the DNA is TGTGCCAGCAGTGAAGCTGTGGGGCTGGGTGAAAAACTGTTTTTT. This encodes CASSEAVGLGEKLFF.

In this sample, this clonotype turned up many times. The CDR3 here is CASSHPDRRTEAFF. CDR3 DNA: TGTGCCAGCAGTCATCCTGACAGGCGAACTGAAGCTTTCTTT. The chain carries TRBV6-2 or TRBV6-3 and TRBJ1-1, with D maybe TRBD1 (6 bases). This CDR3 region has 14 residues. In germline, CDR1 is MNHEY, CDR2 SVGEGT. V was pared by 5 bases and J by 5 bases, with 15 bases between.

At least ten counts were recorded for this clonotype. This sequence joins TRBV13 and TRBJ2-1; possible D gene TRBD2, 6 bases. V lost 5 bases to trimming and J lost 3 bases, with 17 bases between them. The CDR3 has 16 residues. CDR1 and CDR2 (germline): PRHDT, FYEKMQ (reference sequence). DNA of the CDR3: TGTGCCAGCAGCGAAGGTGGCGGGGCGAACTACAATGAGCAGTTCTTC. Translation gives CASSEGGGANYNEQFF.

The table lists this clonotype with many counts. This chain connects TRBV28 to TRBJ1-6; 8 positions agree with TRBD1. This CDR3 has 15 amino acids. CDR1 is MDHEN, CDR2 SYDVKM, per germline. Losses at the gene ends were 6 bases for V and 10 bases for J; bases not matched to a gene: 11. The CDR3 nucleotides read TGTGCCAGCAGACCCGTCGACAGGGGTGGATCACCCCTCCACTTT. This gives the protein CASRPVDRGGSPLHF.

The J gene is TRBJ2-7, the V gene TRBV9, with 9 bases matching TRBD1. This CDR3 contains 14 residues. The trim removed 4 bases at V and 4 bases at J, leaving 6 bases unmatched. CDR1 and CDR2 from the germline V gene are SGDLS and YYNGEE. CDR3 coding DNA: TGTGCCAGCAGCCCGACAGGGGGGACGTACGAGCAGTACTTC. Protein sequence: CASSPTGGTYEQYF. Complete variable domain (other parts from reference TRBV9 and TRBJ2-7): DSGVTQTPKHLITATGQRVTLRCSPRSGDLSVYWYQQSLDQGLQFLIQYYNGEERAKGNILERFSAQQFPDLHSELNLSSLELGDSALYFCASSPTGGTYEQYFGPGTRLTVT.

The chain joins TRBV27 to TRBJ1-1; D possibly corresponds to TRBD1 (5 bases). The germline gives CDR1 MNHEY, CDR2 SMNVEV (reference sequence). The V gene lost 4 bases and the J gene lost 6 bases, with 12 bases spanning the gap. The CDR3 loop spans 13 amino acids. The CDR3 region is CASSWVQGAEAFF. The CDR3 bases are TGTGCCAGCAGTTGGGTTCAGGGTGCTGAAGCTTTCTTT.

This clonotype has at least ten counts. J is TRBJ1-1 and V is TRBV12-3 or TRBV12-4; D not certain. The ends were cut back, 2 bases at V and 5 bases at J, with 12 bases in the middle. There are 14 residues in the CDR3. This CDR3 reads CASSLWGRGTEAFF. DNA of the CDR3: TGTGCCAGCAGTTTATGGGGTAGAGGGACTGAAGCTTTCTTT.